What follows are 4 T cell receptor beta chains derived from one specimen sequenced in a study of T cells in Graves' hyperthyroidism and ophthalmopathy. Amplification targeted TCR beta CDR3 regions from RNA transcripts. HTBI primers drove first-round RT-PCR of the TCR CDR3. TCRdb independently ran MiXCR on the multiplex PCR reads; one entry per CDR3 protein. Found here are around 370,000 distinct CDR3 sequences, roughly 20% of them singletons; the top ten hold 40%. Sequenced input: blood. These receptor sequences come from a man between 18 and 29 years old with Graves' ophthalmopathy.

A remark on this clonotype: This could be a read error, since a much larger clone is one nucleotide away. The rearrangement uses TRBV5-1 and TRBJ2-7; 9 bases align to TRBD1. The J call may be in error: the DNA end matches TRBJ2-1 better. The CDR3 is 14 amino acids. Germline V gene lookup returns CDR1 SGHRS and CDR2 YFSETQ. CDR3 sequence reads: CASSPGQGYYEQFF. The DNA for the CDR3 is TGCGCCAGCAGTCCGGGACAGGGCTACTACGAGCAGTTCTTC.

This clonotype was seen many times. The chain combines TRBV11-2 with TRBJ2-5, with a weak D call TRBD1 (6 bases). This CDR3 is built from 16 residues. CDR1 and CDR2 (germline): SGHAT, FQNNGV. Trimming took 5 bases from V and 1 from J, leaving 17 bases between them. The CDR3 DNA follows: TGTGCCAGCAGCCACCCTCCGGACAGAGCCCAAGAGACCCAGTACTTC. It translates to CASSHPPDRAQETQYF.

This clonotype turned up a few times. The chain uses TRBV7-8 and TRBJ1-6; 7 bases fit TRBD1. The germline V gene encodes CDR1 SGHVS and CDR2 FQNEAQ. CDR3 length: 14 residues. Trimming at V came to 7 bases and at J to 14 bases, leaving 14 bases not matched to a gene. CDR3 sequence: CASTPDRWIGSLHF. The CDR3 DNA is TGTGCCAGCACCCCGGACAGGTGGATTGGGTCCCTCCACTTT.

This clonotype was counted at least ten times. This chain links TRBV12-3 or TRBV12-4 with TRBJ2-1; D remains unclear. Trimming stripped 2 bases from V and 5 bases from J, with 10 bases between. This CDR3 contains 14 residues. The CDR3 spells CASSLRLVHNEQFF. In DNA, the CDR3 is TGTGCCAGCAGTTTAAGGCTAGTCCACAATGAGCAGTTCTTC.